This T cell receptor (beta chain) was profiled in a study of graft-versus-host responses after intestinal transplantation. Notes on the study in general: Allografts from individuals with graft-donor T cell macrochimerism displayed high graft-versus-host to host-versus-graft clonal ratios.

Notes on this clone: Its antigen is still unknown.

Produced via immunoSEQ multiplex PCR; TCRdb's table is partial and in-frame only. This table holds roughly 110,000 clones, roughly nine tenths found once. V lost 4 bases, J lost 4 bases, and 10 bases lay in between. Germline V gene sequence: CDR1 LNHDA, CDR2 SQIVND (reference sequence). The CDR3 extends over 13 amino acids. The sample here was unstimulated CD4+ T cells sorted from spleen or lymph node cells, taken before transplant. This clonotype originated in a human donor who was the organ donor for an intestinal transplant. The chain joins TRBV19 to TRBJ1-1, with D unresolved. This chain's CDR3 is CASSTTAFTEAFF. The CDR3 bases are TGTGCCAGTAGTACCACGGCATTCACTGAAGCTTTCTTT.